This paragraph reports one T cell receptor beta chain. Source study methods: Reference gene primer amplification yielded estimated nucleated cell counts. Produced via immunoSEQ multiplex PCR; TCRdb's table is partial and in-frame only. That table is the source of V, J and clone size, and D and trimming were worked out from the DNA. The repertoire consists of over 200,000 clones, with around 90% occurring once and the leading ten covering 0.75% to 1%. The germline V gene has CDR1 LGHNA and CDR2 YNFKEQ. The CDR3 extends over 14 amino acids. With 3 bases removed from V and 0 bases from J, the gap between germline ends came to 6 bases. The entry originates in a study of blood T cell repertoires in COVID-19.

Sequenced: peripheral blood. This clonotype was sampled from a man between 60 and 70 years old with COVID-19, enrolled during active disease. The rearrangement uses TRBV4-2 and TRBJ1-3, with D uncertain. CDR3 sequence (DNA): TGTGCCAGCAGCCACGGGGACTCTGGAAACACCATATATTTT. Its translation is CASSHGDSGNTIYF.